The present T cell receptor (beta chain) was sequenced within a study of T cell responses to AZD1222 COVID-19 vaccine. The CDR3 length is 12 residues. V lost 4 bases, J lost 3 bases, and 8 bases lay in between. The germline V gene has CDR1 SGHKS and CDR2 YYEKEE (reference sequence). Method: immunoSEQ multiplex PCR; TCRdb's copy keeps in-frame clones and lacks some. The sample yields about 130,000 clones, 90% to 95% seen once. This chain uses TRBV5-5 with TRBJ2-7, with D tentatively TRBD1 (6 bases). Here the sequenced sample was peripheral blood, taken on day 0 of AZD1222 vaccination. This receptor was identified in an adult in good health. Written as DNA, the CDR3 is TGTGCCAGCAGCCCGGACAGCTACGAGCAGTACTTC. This codes for CASSPDSYEQYF.